These 21 T cell receptor beta chains share one sample of origin, sequenced in a study of blood T cells in healthy people across ages. Alongside a J-beta primer mix, a sample-barcoded 5' primer served in a second PCR lasting 7 to 11 cycles. TCRdb re-called the 5' RACE reads with MiXCR, one entry per CDR3 protein. This sample has 2 million or so distinct CDR3 sequences; about 50% occur once, and the top ten carry roughly 2.1%. The sample was blood. The receptors shown here come from a woman aged 40 to 50 in good health.

This clonotype was observed a few times. The V gene is TRBV9, the J gene TRBJ2-5; 9 bases fit TRBD1. Germline trimming cut 3 bases from V and 5 bases from J; bases unmatched to any gene: 11. CDR1 is SGDLS, CDR2 YYNGEE, per germline. This CDR3 spans 16 amino acids. DNA of the CDR3: TGTGCCAGCAGCGCCCATCGGGACAGGGAAGTTGAGACCCAGTACTTC. Protein product: CASSAHRDREVETQYF.

This clonotype was counted many times. The chain has TRBV5-1 and TRBJ2-7, with 10 bases lining up with TRBD1. This CDR3 region has 14 residues. Germline lookup yields CDR1 SGHRS and CDR2 YFSETQ. Trimming took 3 bases from V and 3 from J; bases not matched to a gene: 3. The CDR3 spells CASSYGTGDYEQYF. The CDR3 DNA follows: TGCGCCAGCAGCTACGGGACAGGGGACTACGAGCAGTACTTC.

V and J are TRBV7-2 and TRBJ2-4, with D perhaps TRBD1 or TRBD2 (6 bases each). Trimming removed 1 base from V and 5 bases from J, with 18 bases in between. Germline CDR1 and CDR2: SGHTA and FQGNSA. The CDR3 is 17 residues long. CDR3 bases: TGTGCCAGCAGCTTAGTAGGGGGGCGTAGGTCGGAAAACATTCAGTACTTC. Translating gives CASSLVGGRRSENIQYF.

This clonotype was found a few times. The chain links TRBV5-1 to TRBJ2-7; TRBD1 matches 7 bases. The CDR3 covers 14 residues. Germline values: CDR1 SGHRS, CDR2 YFSETQ. Trimming cost V 4 bases and J 3 bases; bases outside gene matches: 7. The CDR3 is CASSLTGMGYEQYF. The CDR3 region has the DNA TGCGCCAGCAGCCTGACAGGGATGGGCTACGAGCAGTACTTC.

The chain is built from TRBV4-3 and TRBJ2-3; TRBD1 matches at 8 bases. Germline V lookup: CDR1 LGHNA, CDR2 YSLEER. There are 16 residues in the CDR3. After removal of 4 bases from V and 5 bases from J, the junction contained 11 bases not matched to a gene. For the CDR3, the DNA is TGCGCCAGCAGCCCTACTACAGGGGGGCCAGTAGATACGCAGTATTTT. Its protein product is CASSPTTGGPVDTQYF.

The CDR3 DNA reads as TGCAGCGCCACTGATCGGGTGTCCAATGAAAAACTGTTTTTT. It yields the protein CSATDRVSNEKLFF. This chain joins TRBV29-1 and TRBJ1-4; unclear D gene. This CDR3 is built from 14 residues. Trimming took off 7 bases at V and 5 bases at J, with 17 bases between the two ends. From germline, CDR1 is SQVTM and CDR2 ANQGSEA.

This clonotype was found a few times. This sequence joins TRBV9 and TRBJ1-6, with TRBD1 identical over 8 bases. This CDR3 is 15 amino acids long. J was trimmed by 8 bases and V by 1 base; bases with no gene match: 5. The V gene's germline CDR1 is SGDLS and CDR2 YYNGEE. The CDR3 region is CASSVSPGGYSPLHF. CDR3 DNA sequence: TGTGCCAGCAGCGTAAGCCCAGGGGGCTATTCACCCCTCCACTTT.

The gene calls are TRBV3-1 and TRBJ1-1; D is possibly TRBD1 (6 bases). Trimming removed 2 bases at V and 1 base at J, with 8 bases between. From germline, CDR1 is LGHDT and CDR2 YNNKEL (reference sequence). CDR3 length equals 14 residues. The CDR3 DNA is TGTGCCAGCAGCCAACAGGGGAAGAACACTGAAGCTTTCTTT. Translation gives CASSQQGKNTEAFF.

The rearrangement joins TRBV28 to TRBJ2-1; no reliable D call. CDR1 and CDR2 (germline): MDHEN, SYDVKM. The CDR3 consists of 19 residues. Trimming took 4 bases from V and 6 from J, leaving 28 bases between them. DNA for the CDR3: TGTGCCAGCAGTTCCAACTTCGGACGGCCGAGTGAGGATGTCAATGAGCAGTTCTTC. It yields the protein CASSSNFGRPSEDVNEQFF.

This chain joins TRBV28 and TRBJ2-7, with TRBD2 as a possible D gene (5 bases). The CDR3 is 16 residues long. Germline V lookup: CDR1 MDHEN, CDR2 SYDVKM. Between the trimmed V and J ends, which lost 4 bases and 2 bases, there was a span of 18 bases. This CDR3 is CASSSGLDSPTYEQYF. The CDR3 nucleotides are TGTGCCAGCAGTTCCGGCCTGGACTCTCCTACCTACGAGCAGTACTTC.

The chain joins TRBV6-2 or TRBV6-3 to TRBJ2-7; tentative D call: TRBD1 (7 bases). Germline V lookup: CDR1 MNHEY, CDR2 SVGEGT. The length of the CDR3 is 14 residues. Trimming removed 9 bases at V and 5 bases at J, with 20 bases between. The CDR3 loop reads CASKNRGLPHEQYF. DNA of the CDR3: TGTGCCAGTAAGAACAGGGGACTCCCCCACGAGCAGTACTTC.

This chain joins TRBV20-1 and TRBJ1-1; D remains ambiguous. Germline assignment: CDR1 DFQATT and CDR2 SNEGSKA (reference sequence). With 6 bases removed from V and 0 bases from J, the gap between germline ends came to 14 bases. The CDR3 covers 14 residues. As DNA, the CDR3 is TGCAGTGCCCCCTCCCGGCAGATGAACACTGAAGCTTTCTTT. Its protein product is CSAPSRQMNTEAFF.

The J gene is TRBJ2-7, the V gene TRBV12-3 or TRBV12-4, with TRBD1 matching over 7 bases. CDR3 length: 15 residues. V lost 7 bases, J lost 0 bases, and 9 bases stayed unmatched. The CDR3 reads CASNSRGSHSYEQYF. The CDR3 DNA follows: TGTGCCAGCAATTCCAGGGGGAGCCACTCCTACGAGCAGTACTTC.

The V gene is TRBV11-2, the J gene TRBJ2-3, with D perhaps assigned TRBD1 or TRBD2 (6 bases each). In germline, CDR1 is SGHAT, CDR2 FQNNGV. The CDR3 runs to 18 residues. Trimming removed 1 base at V and 1 base at J, with 18 bases between. The CDR3 reads CASSLVGGANKGTDTQYF. DNA of the CDR3: TGTGCCAGCAGCTTAGTGGGGGGCGCAAACAAGGGCACAGATACGCAGTATTTT.

CDR3 loop: CASSQEGRAGGWVPYNEQFF. The DNA for the CDR3 is TGCGCCAGCAGCCAAGAGGGCCGAGCGGGGGGCTGGGTCCCCTACAATGAGCAGTTCTTC. This rearrangement joins TRBV4-3 to TRBJ2-1, with 9 bases aligning to TRBD2. V lost 0 bases and J lost 2; bases outside the gene matches: 14. The CDR3 has 20 amino acids. Looked up from germline, CDR1 is LGHNA and CDR2 is YSLEER.

The chain is built from TRBV7-3 and TRBJ2-3, with 8 bases matching TRBD2. Trimming took 5 bases from V and 5 from J; bases not matched to a gene: 15. The CDR3 spans 17 residues. CDR1 SGHTA and CDR2 FQGTGA come from the germline V gene. CDR3 sequence: CASSPTRVAGKVDTQYF. CDR3 nucleotides: TGTGCCAGCAGCCCCACTCGAGTAGCGGGAAAAGTAGATACGCAGTATTTT.

The rearrangement links TRBV20-1 to TRBJ2-5, with D perhaps TRBD1 or TRBD2 (5 bases each). Trimming took off 6 bases at V and 5 bases at J, with 19 bases between the two ends. The CDR3 is 14 amino acids. CDR1 and CDR2 (germline): DFQATT, SNEGSKA (reference sequence). This CDR3 is CSAQTMLGVETQYF. CDR3 sequence (DNA): TGCAGTGCCCAGACCATGTTGGGGGTGGAGACCCAGTACTTC.

The rearrangement links TRBV7-9 to TRBJ2-6; D gene unclear. V was cut by 5 bases and J by 0 bases, with 11 bases left in between. This CDR3 spans 16 amino acids. Germline lookup yields CDR1 SEHNR and CDR2 FQNEAQ (reference sequence). CDR3 bases: TGTGCCAGCAGCCCTATCGTTAGCTCTGGGGCCAACGTCCTGACTTTC. Translating it yields CASSPIVSSGANVLTF.

The rearrangement links TRBV27 to TRBJ1-1; 8 bases align to TRBD1. Germline V gives CDR1 MNHEY, CDR2 SMNVEV (reference sequence). The CDR3 runs to 15 residues. With V trimmed by 4 bases and J by 6 bases, 10 bases remained unmatched. DNA of the CDR3: TGTGCCAGCAGTTCTTGGACAGGGTCGATCCCTGAAGCTTTCTTT. Protein product: CASSSWTGSIPEAFF.

V and J are TRBV6-5 and TRBJ2-7, with D possibly being TRBD1 (6 bases). This CDR3 has 16 amino acids. V shed 7 bases and J shed 0 bases, with 19 bases lying between them. CDR1 and CDR2 (germline): MNHEY, SVGAGI. CDR3 coding DNA: TGTGCCAGCAAACTAGGGGGTATCGGAAGCTCCTACGAGCAGTACTTC. Protein: CASKLGGIGSSYEQYF.

This clonotype was seen more than once but under ten times. CDR3 region: CASSQGLGITDTQYF. The CDR3 DNA sequence: TGCGCCAGCAGCCAAGGGCTCGGGATCACAGATACGCAGTATTTT. The V gene is TRBV4-3, the J gene TRBJ2-3; D perhaps matches TRBD2 (5 bases). Looked up from germline, CDR1 is LGHNA and CDR2 is YSLEER. CDR3 length equals 15 residues. Trimming pared 1 base from V and 2 bases from J, leaving 10 bases between.